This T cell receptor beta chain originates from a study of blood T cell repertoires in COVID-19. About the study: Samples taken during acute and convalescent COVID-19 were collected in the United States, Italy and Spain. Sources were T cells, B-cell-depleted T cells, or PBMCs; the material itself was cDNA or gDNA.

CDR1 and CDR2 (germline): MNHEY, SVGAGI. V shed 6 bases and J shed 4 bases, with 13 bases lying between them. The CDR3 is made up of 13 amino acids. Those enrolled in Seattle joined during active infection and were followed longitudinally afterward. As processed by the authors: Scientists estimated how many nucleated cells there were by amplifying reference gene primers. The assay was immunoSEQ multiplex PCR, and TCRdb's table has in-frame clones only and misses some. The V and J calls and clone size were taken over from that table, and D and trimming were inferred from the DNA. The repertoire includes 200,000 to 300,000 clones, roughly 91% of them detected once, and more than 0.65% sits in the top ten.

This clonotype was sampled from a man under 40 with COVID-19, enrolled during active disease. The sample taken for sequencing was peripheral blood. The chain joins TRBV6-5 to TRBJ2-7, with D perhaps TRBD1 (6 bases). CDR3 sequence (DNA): TGTGCCAGCAGGCCACAGGGAACGTACGAGCAGTACTTC. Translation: CASRPQGTYEQYF.